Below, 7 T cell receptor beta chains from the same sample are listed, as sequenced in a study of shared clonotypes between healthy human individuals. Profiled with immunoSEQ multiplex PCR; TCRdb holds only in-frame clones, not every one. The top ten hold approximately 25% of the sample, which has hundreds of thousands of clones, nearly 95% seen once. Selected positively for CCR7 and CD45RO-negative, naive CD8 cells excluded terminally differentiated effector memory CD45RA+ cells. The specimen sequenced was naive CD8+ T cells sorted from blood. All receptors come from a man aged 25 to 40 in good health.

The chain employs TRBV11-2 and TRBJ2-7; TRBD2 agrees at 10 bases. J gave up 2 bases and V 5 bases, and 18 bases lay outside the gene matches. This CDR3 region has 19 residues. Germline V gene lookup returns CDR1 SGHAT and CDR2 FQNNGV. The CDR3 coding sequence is TGTGCCAGCAGCCTATACGTAGGGCTAGCGGGAGTGGGGGCCTACGAGCAGTACTTC. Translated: CASSLYVGLAGVGAYEQYF.

DNA of the CDR3: TGTGCCAGCAGTTCAGGACTAGCGGGGGAGACCCAGTACTTC. It encodes CASSSGLAGETQYF. The chain couples TRBV27 to TRBJ2-5, with 12 bases that match TRBD2. In germline, CDR1 is MNHEY, CDR2 SMNVEV (reference sequence). The CDR3 has 14 residues. The V and J ends lost 4 bases and 5 bases, in that order; junction bases with no gene match: 2.

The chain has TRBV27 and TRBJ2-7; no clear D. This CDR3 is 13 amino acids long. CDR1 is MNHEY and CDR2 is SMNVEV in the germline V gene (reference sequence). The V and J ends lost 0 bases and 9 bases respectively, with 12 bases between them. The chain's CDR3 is CASSLSSITGQYF. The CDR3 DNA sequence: TGTGCCAGCAGTTTATCGTCTATCACGGGGCAGTACTTC.

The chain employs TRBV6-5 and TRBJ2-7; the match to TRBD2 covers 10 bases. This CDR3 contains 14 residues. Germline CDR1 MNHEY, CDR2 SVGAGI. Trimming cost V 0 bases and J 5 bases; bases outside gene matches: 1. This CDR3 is CASSYSLAGDEQYF. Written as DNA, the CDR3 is TGTGCCAGCAGTTACTCTCTAGCGGGAGACGAGCAGTACTTC.

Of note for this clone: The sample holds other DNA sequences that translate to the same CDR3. The CDR3 bases are TGTGCCAGCAGTCCGGGCTACGAGCAGTACTTC. Amino acid sequence: CASSPGYEQYF. V and J are TRBV27 and TRBJ2-7; D call uncertain. The germline CDR1 and CDR2 sequences are MNHEY and SMNVEV (reference sequence). This CDR3 is built from 11 residues. The V gene lost 5 bases and the J gene lost 3 bases, with 5 bases spanning the gap.

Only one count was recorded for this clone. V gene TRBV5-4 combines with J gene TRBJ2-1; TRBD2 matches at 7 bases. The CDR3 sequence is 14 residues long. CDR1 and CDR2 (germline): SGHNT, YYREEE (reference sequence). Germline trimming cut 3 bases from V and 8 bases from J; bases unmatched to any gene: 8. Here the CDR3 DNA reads TGTGCCAGCAGCTCCGGACTAGTATTAGATGAGCAGTTCTTC. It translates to CASSSGLVLDEQFF.

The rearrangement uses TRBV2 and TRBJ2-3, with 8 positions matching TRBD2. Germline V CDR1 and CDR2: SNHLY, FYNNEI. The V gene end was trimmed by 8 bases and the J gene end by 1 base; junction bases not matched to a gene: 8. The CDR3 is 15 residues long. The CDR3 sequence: CASAGETSGTDTQYF. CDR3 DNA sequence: TGTGCCAGCGCGGGGGAGACTAGCGGCACAGATACGCAGTATTTT.